The rows below give T cell receptor beta chains drawn from one sample of a study of blood T cell repertoires in COVID-19. The data were produced by immunoSEQ multiplex PCR, yet TCRdb's version contains in-frame clones alone and is incomplete. Of approximately 240,000 clones detected, more than 75% appear once; the ten largest clones hold over 2.5%. The sample was peripheral blood. The receptors shown here come from a man aged 50-60 years who had recovered from COVID-19. The conserved cysteine and the conserved F or W are not part of the CDR3 here.

J gene: TRBJ2-7; V gene: TRBV7-6; CDR3 protein: ASSLRPSGLYEQY
J gene: TRBJ2-7; V gene: TRBV11-2; CDR3 protein: ASSSWAGGPYEQY
J gene: TRBJ2-2; V gene: TRBV18; CDR3 protein: ASSGDRLNTGELF
J gene: TRBJ2-7; V gene: TRBV6-5; CDR3 protein: ASSAPDTSYEQY
J gene: TRBJ2-5; V gene: TRBV28; CDR3 protein: ASSLSGSRNRKTQY
J gene: TRBJ1-2; V gene: TRBV5-1; CDR3 protein: ASSLGPENYGYT
J gene: TRBJ2-3; V gene: TRBV2; CDR3 protein: ASGLAGGGDTQY
J gene: TRBJ1-1; V gene: TRBV18; CDR3 protein: ASSPPGQGRTEAF
J gene: TRBJ2-3; V gene: TRBV3-1/TRBV3-2; CDR3 protein: ASSPLRVPSTDTQY
J gene: TRBJ1-1; V gene: TRBV18; CDR3 protein: ASSPGDDGRLEAF
J gene: TRBJ1-5; V gene: TRBV19; CDR3 protein: ASKDRGNQPQH
J gene: TRBJ2-2; V gene: TRBV27; CDR3 protein: ASSRRAGELF
J gene: TRBJ2-3; V gene: TRBV30; CDR3 protein: AWSLTSGREDTQY
J gene: TRBJ1-5; V gene: TRBV3-1/TRBV3-2; CDR3 protein: ASSHLGNQPQH
J gene: TRBJ2-7; V gene: TRBV7-8; CDR3 protein: ASSLETSSSYEQY
J gene: TRBJ2-5; V gene: TRBV24-1; CDR3 protein: ATSDAKTQY
J gene: TRBJ2-5; V gene: TRBV18; CDR3 protein: ASSPRQGETQY
J gene: TRBJ1-5; V gene: TRBV6-5; CDR3 protein: ASSYSGTGNQPQH
J gene: TRBJ2-3; V gene: TRBV6-2/TRBV6-3; CDR3 protein: ASSFPPGSDTQY
J gene: TRBJ2-1; V gene: TRBV5-1; CDR3 protein: ASTRSASSYNEQF
J gene: TRBJ2-5; V gene: TRBV28; CDR3 protein: ASSLRGTGAGETQY
J gene: TRBJ2-7; V gene: TRBV28; CDR3 protein: ASSQAHRGLGQY
J gene: TRBJ2-7; V gene: TRBV7-8; CDR3 protein: ASSLTESYEQY
J gene: TRBJ2-1; V gene: TRBV7-9; CDR3 protein: ASSVQGYEQF
J gene: TRBJ2-5; V gene: TRBV30; CDR3 protein: AWSVRELQQETQY
J gene: TRBJ1-2; V gene: TRBV27; CDR3 protein: ASSSRPRQGNYGYT
J gene: TRBJ1-2; V gene: TRBV14; CDR3 protein: ASSQEGTINYGYT
J gene: TRBJ2-7; V gene: TRBV9; CDR3 protein: ASSEAREQY
J gene: TRBJ2-5; V gene: TRBV5-1; CDR3 protein: ASSLTSGQETQY
J gene: TRBJ2-5; V gene: TRBV5-1; CDR3 protein: ASSHRRTTYQETQY
J gene: TRBJ2-6; V gene: TRBV19; CDR3 protein: ASRAGGFSGANVLT
J gene: TRBJ1-4; V gene: TRBV28; CDR3 protein: ASSTEDRGEKLF
J gene: TRBJ1-6; V gene: TRBV9; CDR3 protein: ASSADRGLDSPLH
J gene: TRBJ1-2; V gene: TRBV6-1; CDR3 protein: ASSEAGTGAYGYT
J gene: TRBJ2-7; V gene: TRBV27; CDR3 protein: ASSLMTGYEQY
J gene: TRBJ1-2; V gene: TRBV28; CDR3 protein: ASSIRSGGAKYGYT